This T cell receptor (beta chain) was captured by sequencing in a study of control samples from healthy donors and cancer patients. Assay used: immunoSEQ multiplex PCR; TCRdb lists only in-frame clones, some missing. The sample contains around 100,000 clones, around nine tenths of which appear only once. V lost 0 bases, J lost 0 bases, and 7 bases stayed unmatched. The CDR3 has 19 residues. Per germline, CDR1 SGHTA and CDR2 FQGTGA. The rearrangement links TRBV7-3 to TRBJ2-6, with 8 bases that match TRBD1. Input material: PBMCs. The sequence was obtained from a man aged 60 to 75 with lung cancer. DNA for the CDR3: TGTGCCAGCAGCTTAACGGGGACAGGATTAATCTCTGGGGCCAACGTCCTGACTTTC. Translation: CASSLTGTGLISGANVLTF.